This entry is about one T cell receptor beta chain. Its target is unknown. Other DNA sequences of this sample code for an identical CDR3. This sample is drawn from a study of OX40 agonist ivuxolimab in advanced cancers. Overall study: Intravenous ivuxolimab at 0.01 to 10 mg/kg was given to patients every 2 weeks. A history of anti-PD-1, anti-PD-L1 or anti-CTLA-4 therapy was acceptable, and about 37% had some. Subjects had a mean age of around 60 years, with a range of roughly 23 to 80; roughly 80% were male. Findings and limits, study-wide: Determination of antigen specificity was not performed for the expanded peripheral T cells.

The CDR3 spans 16 residues. J lost 3 bases, V lost 0 bases, and 5 bases had no gene match. In germline, CDR1 is SGHRS, CDR2 YFSETQ. The data were produced by immunoSEQ multiplex PCR, yet TCRdb's version contains in-frame clones alone and is incomplete. The sample includes about 70,000 clones, roughly 80% of them seen just once. This clonotype originated in an adult with an advanced solid tumor such as melanoma, head and neck, liver or kidney cancer. The input for sequencing was CD4+ or CD8+ T cells sorted from blood, taken in a trial of the OX40 agonist ivuxolimab. This chain connects TRBV5-1 to TRBJ1-4, with 7 bases identical to TRBD1. CDR3: CASSLAGGGSNEKLFF. In nucleotides, the CDR3 is TGCGCCAGCAGCTTGGCAGGGGGGGGGTCTAATGAAAAACTGTTTTTT. Together with reference TRBV5-1 and TRBJ1-4, the CDR3 gives the full variable domain: KAGVTQTPRYLIKTRGQQVTLSCSPISGHRSVSWYQQTPGQGLQFLFEYFSETQRNKGNFPGRFSGRQFSNSRSEMNVSTLELGDSALYLCASSLAGGGSNEKLFFGSGTQLSVL.